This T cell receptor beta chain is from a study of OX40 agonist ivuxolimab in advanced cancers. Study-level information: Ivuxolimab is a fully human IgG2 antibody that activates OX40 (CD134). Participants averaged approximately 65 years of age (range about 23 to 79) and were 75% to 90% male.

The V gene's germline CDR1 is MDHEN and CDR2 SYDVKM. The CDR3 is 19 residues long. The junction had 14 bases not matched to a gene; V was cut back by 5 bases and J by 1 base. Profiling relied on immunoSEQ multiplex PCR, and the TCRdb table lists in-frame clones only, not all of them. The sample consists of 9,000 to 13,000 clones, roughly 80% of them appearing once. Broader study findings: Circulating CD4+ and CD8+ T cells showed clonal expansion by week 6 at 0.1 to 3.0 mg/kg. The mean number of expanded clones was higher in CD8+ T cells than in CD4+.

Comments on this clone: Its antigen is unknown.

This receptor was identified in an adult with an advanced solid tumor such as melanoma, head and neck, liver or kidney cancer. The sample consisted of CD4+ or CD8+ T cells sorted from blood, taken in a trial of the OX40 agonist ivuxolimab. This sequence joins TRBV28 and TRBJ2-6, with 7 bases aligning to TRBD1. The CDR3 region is CASSLIWGRGSSGANVLTF. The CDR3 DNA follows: TGTGCCAGCAGTCTAATCTGGGGCAGGGGGAGTTCTGGGGCCAACGTCCTGACTTTC.